This entry lists 25 T cell receptor beta chains sequenced from one sample in a study of T-cell memory formation after mild COVID-19. Via MiXCR, TCRdb re-called the 5' RACE reads, giving one row per CDR3 protein. The data show just over 400,000 distinct CDR3 sequences, more than 20% seen once. Sequenced: PBMCs or a T cell subset sorted from them (not recorded which). Source of these receptors: an adult woman who had mild COVID-19 (a few samples of this study predate the infection). Cell type and time point are not known.

The V gene is TRBV4-2, the J gene TRBJ2-7, with unresolved D. Germline V gene lookup returns CDR1 LGHNA and CDR2 YNFKEQ. This CDR3 region has 15 residues. Trimming cost V 0 bases and J 7 bases, with 16 bases left between them. In DNA, the CDR3 is TGTGCCAGCAGCCAAGATTTAGGGCCGAGCATAGAGCAGTACTTC. Its translation is CASSQDLGPSIEQYF.

V is TRBV12-3 or TRBV12-4 and J is TRBJ1-5, with TRBD1 matching 8 bases. The CDR3 runs to 19 residues. V was clipped by 4 bases and J by 0 bases; unmatched bases: 14. CDR3 DNA sequence: TGTGCCAGCAGTTCCCGCCCCCACCGGACAGGGTATAGCAATCAGCCCCAGCATTTT. Translating it yields CASSSRPHRTGYSNQPQHF.

This clonotype appeared a few times. The chain joins TRBV6-4 to TRBJ2-3; TRBD2 matches 11 bases. The CDR3 has 13 residues. With V trimmed by 0 bases and J by 10 bases, 0 bases remained unmatched. The germline V gene has CDR1 MRHNA and CDR2 SNTAGT. Here the CDR3 reads CASSDSTSGAQYF. The CDR3 DNA follows: TGTGCCAGCAGTGACTCGACTAGCGGGGCGCAGTATTTT.

This clonotype came up many times. The gene calls are TRBV5-1 and TRBJ2-7; TRBD1 might be the D (5 bases). The CDR3 extends over 12 amino acids. From germline, CDR1 is SGHRS and CDR2 YFSETQ. Trimming took 4 bases from V and 7 from J, leaving 12 bases between them. CDR3 nucleotide sequence: TGCGCCAGCAGCACCAGGGCTGGGGAGCAGTACTTC. Amino acids: CASSTRAGEQYF.

J is TRBJ2-1 and V is TRBV5-4, with D maybe TRBD2 (6 bases). The CDR3 runs 16 residues. The germline V and J ends were trimmed by 0 bases and 0 bases, with 10 bases remaining between them. Germline V gene data show CDR1 as SGHNT and CDR2 as YYREEE (reference sequence). The CDR3 coding sequence is TGTGCCAGCAGCTTGGTAGCGGCTAACTCCTACAATGAGCAGTTCTTC. It codes for CASSLVAANSYNEQFF.

A few counts support this clonotype. V and J are TRBV5-1 and TRBJ2-7, with unresolved D. V gave up 0 bases and J gave up 0 bases, with 10 bases separating them. CDR1 and CDR2 (germline): SGHRS, YFSETQ. The CDR3 loop spans 15 amino acids. The CDR3: CASSLAGSYSYEQYF. As DNA, the CDR3 is TGCGCCAGCAGCTTGGCGGGTTCCTACTCCTACGAGCAGTACTTC.

The V gene is TRBV27, the J gene TRBJ2-7; D gene uncertain. Per germline, CDR1 MNHEY and CDR2 SMNVEV (reference sequence). CDR3 length equals 13 residues. Trimming took off 3 bases at V and 5 bases at J, with 11 bases between the two ends. Here the CDR3 reads CASSFRMLDEQYF. CDR3 bases: TGTGCCAGCAGTTTTCGGATGCTGGACGAGCAGTACTTC.

The V call is TRBV18, the J call TRBJ1-1; D unresolved. CDR3 length equals 14 residues. The germline V gene has CDR1 KGHSH and CDR2 LQKENI. Between the trimmed V and J ends, which lost 6 bases and 1 base, there was a span of 12 bases. CDR3 loop: CASSLSLGNTEAFF. The CDR3 DNA reads as TGTGCCAGCTCCCTGAGCCTGGGGAACACTGAAGCTTTCTTT.

This clonotype was seen many times. This chain connects TRBV6-5 to TRBJ2-2; no definite D call. Trimming shortened V by 1 base and J by 4 bases, and 7 bases separated the two germline ends. There are 14 residues in the CDR3. The germline V gene has CDR1 MNHEY and CDR2 SVGAGI. CDR3 region: CASSYLLTTGELFF. The DNA of the CDR3 is TGTGCCAGCAGTTACTTATTAACCACCGGGGAGCTGTTTTTT.

This clonotype was counted a few times. For the CDR3, the DNA is TGTGCCAGCAGCTTACATGGCGGGATGCAAGAGACCCAGTACTTC. Its translation: CASSLHGGMQETQYF. V and J are TRBV7-9 and TRBJ2-5; possibly TRBD2 for D (6 bases). V was trimmed by 2 bases and J by 2 bases, leaving 12 bases between them. Germline V gives CDR1 SEHNR, CDR2 FQNEAQ (reference sequence). The CDR3 runs to 15 residues.

This clonotype was found a few times. DNA of the CDR3: TGTGCCAGCAGCCTCATGGCCTACGAGCAGTACTTC. Translating it yields CASSLMAYEQYF. The chain combines TRBV7-9 with TRBJ2-7; D call uncertain. The CDR3 covers 12 residues. CDR1 and CDR2 (germline): SEHNR, FQNEAQ (reference sequence). The germline V and J ends were trimmed by 5 bases and 2 bases, with 7 bases remaining between them.

The chain carries TRBV2 and TRBJ2-3; a weak D match, TRBD1 (5 bases). Trimming took off 6 bases at V and 0 bases at J, with 13 bases between the two ends. There are 15 residues in the CDR3. Looked up from germline, CDR1 is SNHLY and CDR2 is FYNNEI. The CDR3 DNA follows: TGTGCCAGCAGCGCTTCTAGGGGAAGCACAGATACGCAGTATTTT. Residues: CASSASRGSTDTQYF.

This chain links TRBV7-2 with TRBJ2-3; 9 bases are shared with TRBD2. V shed 2 bases, J shed 5 bases, and the junction held 5 bases outside the gene matches. This CDR3 is built from 15 residues. The germline V gene encodes CDR1 SGHTA and CDR2 FQGNSA. The CDR3 loop reads CASSLLAGVGDTQYF. The CDR3 bases are TGTGCCAGCAGCTTATTAGCGGGAGTAGGAGATACGCAGTATTTT.

There are a few counts of this clonotype. The chain combines TRBV5-1 with TRBJ2-5; D is ambiguous. This CDR3 spans 15 amino acids. V was shortened by 0 bases and J by 2 bases, with 11 bases between the two germline ends. CDR1 and CDR2 from the germline V gene are SGHRS and YFSETQ. DNA for the CDR3: TGCGCCAGCAGCTTGGCTGAAAGTAGACAAGAGACCCAGTACTTC. Protein: CASSLAESRQETQYF.

The chain has TRBV27 and TRBJ1-1, with a weak D call TRBD1 (5 bases). The CDR3 is 16 residues long. V shed 2 bases and J shed 1 base, with 14 bases lying between them. Germline lookup yields CDR1 MNHEY and CDR2 SMNVEV (reference sequence). CDR3 loop: CASSLGGGRTNTEAFF. The CDR3 DNA sequence: TGTGCCAGCAGTTTAGGGGGGGGTAGGACGAACACTGAAGCTTTCTTT.

The chain links TRBV12-3 or TRBV12-4 to TRBJ2-6; the D is unclear. V was cut by 7 bases and J by 0 bases, with 16 bases left in between. The CDR3 totals 17 residues. CDR3 DNA sequence: TGTGCCAGCACCCAGTCGAGGCCCGGCTCTGGGGCCAACGTCCTGACTTTC. Protein sequence: CASTQSRPGSGANVLTF.

The V call is TRBV24-1, the J call TRBJ2-2; D call uncertain. Germline loops: CDR1 KGHDR, CDR2 SFDVKD. There are 13 residues in the CDR3. V lost 4 bases and J 4 bases, leaving 6 bases between the germline ends. DNA for the CDR3: TGTGCCACCAGTGACAGGCCCACCGGGGAGCTGTTTTTT. Its protein is CATSDRPTGELFF.

Only a few counts were recorded for this clonotype. This chain links TRBV5-1 with TRBJ2-7; 8 positions match TRBD2. The J segment lost 3 bases and the V segment lost 4 bases, leaving 6 bases of the junction unmatched. Per the germline V gene, CDR1 is SGHRS and CDR2 is YFSETQ. The CDR3 loop spans 14 amino acids. CDR3 nucleotides: TGCGCCAGCAGCGGCCGGGGGGGCGGCTACGAGCAGTACTTC. It translates to CASSGRGGGYEQYF.

This clonotype has more than one count but fewer than ten. The chain has TRBV29-1 and TRBJ2-1, with D possibly being TRBD2 (6 bases). Trimming left V 0 bases short and J 8 bases short, with 8 bases between. This CDR3 is 12 amino acids long. The germline V gene encodes CDR1 SQVTM and CDR2 ANQGSEA. The CDR3 region is CSVEERLDEQFF. As DNA, the CDR3 is TGCAGCGTTGAAGAGCGACTAGATGAGCAGTTCTTC.

This rearrangement joins TRBV14 to TRBJ1-2, with TRBD1 identical over 10 bases. Germline assignment: CDR1 SGHDN and CDR2 FVKESK. CDR3 size: 16 residues. Germline trimming cut 2 bases from V and 8 bases from J; bases unmatched to any gene: 11. The CDR3 here is CASSQRTGGVAWGYTF. CDR3 DNA: TGTGCCAGCAGCCAAAGGACAGGGGGTGTCGCTTGGGGCTACACCTTC.

The chain is built from TRBV30 and TRBJ1-6; D is undetermined. This CDR3 comprises 15 residues. Trimming took off 1 base at V and 0 bases at J, with 7 bases between the two ends. The germline CDR1 and CDR2 sequences are GTSNPN and SVGIG (reference sequence). CDR3 DNA sequence: TGTGCCTGGAGTGAAGCTAACTCCTATAATTCACCCCTCCACTTT. It encodes CAWSEANSYNSPLHF.

This clonotype was recorded many times. J is TRBJ2-5 and V is TRBV5-1; no firm D call. The V gene lost 3 bases and the J gene lost 2 bases, with 8 bases spanning the gap. In germline, CDR1 is SGHRS, CDR2 YFSETQ. The CDR3 is 13 residues long. DNA of the CDR3: TGCGCCAGCAGCTCATACGAACAAGAGACCCAGTACTTC. It encodes CASSSYEQETQYF.

In this sample, this clonotype turned up a few times. The chain recombines TRBV7-9 with TRBJ2-5; 11 bases line up with TRBD2. Germline V gene data show CDR1 as SEHNR and CDR2 as FQNEAQ (reference sequence). This CDR3 is built from 15 residues. J gave up 4 bases and V 5 bases, and 6 bases lay outside the gene matches. CDR3 sequence: CASSRPGLAAETQYF. Written as DNA, the CDR3 is TGTGCCAGCAGCCGACCGGGACTAGCGGCAGAGACCCAGTACTTC.

This clonotype was observed once. The chain has TRBV5-1 and TRBJ2-1; 7 bases are shared with TRBD1. The CDR3 has 14 amino acids. J gave up 1 base and V 4 bases, and 2 bases lay outside the gene matches. The germline gives CDR1 SGHRS, CDR2 YFSETQ. CDR3 residues: CASSRDRSYNEQFF. DNA of the CDR3: TGCGCCAGCAGCCGGGACAGATCCTACAATGAGCAGTTCTTC.

The V and J genes are TRBV5-4 and TRBJ1-2; 9 bases are shared with TRBD1. V shed 0 bases and J 1 base; nucleotides not matched to a gene: 4. The CDR3 runs 16 residues. Germline values: CDR1 SGHNT, CDR2 YYREEE (reference sequence). The CDR3 coding sequence is TGTGCCAGCAGCTTGGGGCCGGGACAGGGTAACTATGGCTACACCTTC. Its protein product is CASSLGPGQGNYGYTF.